The TCR beta chain under discussion was sequenced for a study of memory CD4+ T cells and cytomegalovirus serostatus. About the research overall: Healthy Belgian adult donors included several CMV-positive and 20 to 30 CMV-negative people.

Clones were sequenced by immunoSEQ multiplex PCR, and TCRdb holds only the in-frame ones, with some missing. This table has some 80,000 clones, more than 70% appearing once. Single viable CD3+CD4+CD8-CD45RO+ cells were sorted as the memory CD4+ T cells. After thawing, CD4+ T cells were positively selected. Broader study findings: Suggested: most of the CMV-linked TCR signature lies in CD4+ memory cells.

A word on this clone: No antigen is known for it.

Sequencing used memory CD4+ T cells from blood. The sequence was collected from an adult in good health and CMV-seronegative.

CDR3 nucleotides: TGTGCCAGCAGCCCTTTACCTGGGGAGACCCAGTACTTC. This codes for CASSPLPGETQYF. V and J are TRBV5-5 and TRBJ2-5; D gene uncertain. Trimming left V 4 bases short and J 5 bases short, with 12 bases between. Germline loops: CDR1 SGHKS, CDR2 YYEKEE (reference sequence). The CDR3 runs 13 residues.